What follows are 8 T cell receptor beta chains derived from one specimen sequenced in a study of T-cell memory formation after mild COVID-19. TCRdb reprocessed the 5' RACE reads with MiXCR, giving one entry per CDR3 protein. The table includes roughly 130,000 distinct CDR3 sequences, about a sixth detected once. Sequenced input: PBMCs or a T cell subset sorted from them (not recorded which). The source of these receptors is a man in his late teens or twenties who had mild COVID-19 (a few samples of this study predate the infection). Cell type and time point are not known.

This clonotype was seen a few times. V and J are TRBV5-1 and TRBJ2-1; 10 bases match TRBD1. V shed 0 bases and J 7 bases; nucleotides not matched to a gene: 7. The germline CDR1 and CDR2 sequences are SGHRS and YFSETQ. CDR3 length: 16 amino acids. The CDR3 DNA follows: TGCGCCAGCAGCTTGGCCGGGGGACAGGGGATTAATGAGCAGTTCTTC. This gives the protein CASSLAGGQGINEQFF.

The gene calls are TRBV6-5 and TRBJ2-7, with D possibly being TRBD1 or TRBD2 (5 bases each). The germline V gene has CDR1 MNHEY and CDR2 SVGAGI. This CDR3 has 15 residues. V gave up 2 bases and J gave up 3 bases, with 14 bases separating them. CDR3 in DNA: TGTGCCAGCAGTTACCGGGACCGTGGGGGCTACGAGCAGTACTTC. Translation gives CASSYRDRGGYEQYF.

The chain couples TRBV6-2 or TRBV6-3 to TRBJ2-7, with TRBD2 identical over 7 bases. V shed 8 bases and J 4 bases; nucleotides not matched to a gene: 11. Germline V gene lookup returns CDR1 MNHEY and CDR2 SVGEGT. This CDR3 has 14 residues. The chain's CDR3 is CASGPLGGRYEQYF. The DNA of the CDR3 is TGTGCCAGCGGACCACTTGGCGGGAGATACGAGCAGTACTTC.

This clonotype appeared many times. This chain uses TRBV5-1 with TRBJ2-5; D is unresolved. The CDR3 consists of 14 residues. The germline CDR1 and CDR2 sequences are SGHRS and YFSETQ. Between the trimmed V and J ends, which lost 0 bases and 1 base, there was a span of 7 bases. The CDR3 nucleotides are TGCGCCAGCAGCTTGGAAGGTATCCAAGAGACCCAGTACTTC. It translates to CASSLEGIQETQYF. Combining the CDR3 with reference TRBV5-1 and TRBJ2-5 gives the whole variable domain KAGVTQTPRYLIKTRGQQVTLSCSPISGHRSVSWYQQTPGQGLQFLFEYFSETQRNKGNFPGRFSGRQFSNSRSEMNVSTLELGDSALYLCASSLEGIQETQYFGPGTRLLVL.

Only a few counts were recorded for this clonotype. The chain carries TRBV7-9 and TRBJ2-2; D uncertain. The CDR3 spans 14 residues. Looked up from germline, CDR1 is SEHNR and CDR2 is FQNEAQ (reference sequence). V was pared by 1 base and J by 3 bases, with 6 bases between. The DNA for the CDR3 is TGTGCCAGCAGCTTAGATCTGTACACCGGGGAGCTGTTTTTT. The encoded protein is CASSLDLYTGELFF.

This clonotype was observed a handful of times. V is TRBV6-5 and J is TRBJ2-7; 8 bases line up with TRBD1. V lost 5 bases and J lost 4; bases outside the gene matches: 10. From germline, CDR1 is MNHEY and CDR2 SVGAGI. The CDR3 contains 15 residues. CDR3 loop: CASSHDRGLTYEQYF. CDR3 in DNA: TGTGCCAGCAGTCACGACAGGGGTTTGACATACGAGCAGTACTTC.

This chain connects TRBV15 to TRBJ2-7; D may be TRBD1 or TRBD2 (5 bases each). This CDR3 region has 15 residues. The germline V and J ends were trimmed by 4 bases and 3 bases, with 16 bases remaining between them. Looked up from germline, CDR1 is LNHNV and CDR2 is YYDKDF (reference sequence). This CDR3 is CATSTTLGVGYEQYF. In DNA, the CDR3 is TGTGCCACCAGCACCACCCTGGGGGTCGGCTACGAGCAGTACTTC.

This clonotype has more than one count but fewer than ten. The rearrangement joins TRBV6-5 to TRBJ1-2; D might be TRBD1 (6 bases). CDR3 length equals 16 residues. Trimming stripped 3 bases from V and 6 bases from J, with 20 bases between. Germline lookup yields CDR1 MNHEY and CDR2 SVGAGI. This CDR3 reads CASSYNSRGGRNGYTF. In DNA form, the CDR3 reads TGTGCCAGCAGTTATAATTCGAGAGGGGGACGCAATGGCTACACCTTC.